The 15 T cell receptor beta chains given below trace back to one sample, sequenced in a study of T cells in Graves' hyperthyroidism and ophthalmopathy. Amplified TCR beta CDR3 regions derived from RNA transcripts. A first-round RT-PCR of the TCR CDR3 used the HTBI primer set. Each CDR3 protein gets one entry after TCRdb re-called the multiplex PCR reads with MiXCR. The sample lists fewer than 450,000 distinct CDR3 sequences; about 15% were seen once. Sequenced material: blood. Source of these receptors: a woman aged 55-69 years with Graves' ophthalmopathy.

Comment on this clonotype: A much larger clone differs from this one at a single base, so this may be a read error. The chain uses TRBV6-2 or TRBV6-3 and TRBJ1-1; TRBD1 might be the D (5 bases). Germline CDR1 is MNHEY and CDR2 is SVGEGT. The CDR3 has 16 residues. The germline V and J ends were trimmed by 10 bases and 4 bases, with 25 bases remaining between them. The CDR3 sequence is CATGDKGIPLGTEAFF. In DNA form, the CDR3 reads TGTGCCACCGGAGACAAGGGGATCCCTCTGGGCACTGAAGCTTTCTTT.

At least ten counts were recorded for this clonotype. V usage is TRBV3-1 and J usage is TRBJ1-5; 10 nucleotides align to TRBD1. The V gene's germline CDR1 is LGHDT and CDR2 YNNKEL (reference sequence). The CDR3 is made up of 15 amino acids. V lost 4 bases, J lost 6 bases, and 6 bases stayed unmatched. The CDR3 coding sequence is TGTGCCAGCAGCCGGACAGGGGGTGTTGGTCAGCCCCAGCATTTT. This sequence encodes CASSRTGGVGQPQHF.

This clonotype was counted ten times or more. V and J are TRBV2 and TRBJ2-7; TRBD1 matches at 8 bases. Unmatched junction bases numbered 10, after V lost 8 bases and J lost 7 bases. The CDR3 extends over 13 amino acids. The V gene's germline CDR1 is SNHLY and CDR2 FYNNEI. CDR3 sequence reads: CASLQDRVQEQYF. The CDR3 DNA is TGTGCCAGCCTCCAGGACAGGGTCCAAGAGCAGTACTTC. The entire variable domain, with the rest obtained from reference TRBV2 and TRBJ2-7, is as follows: EPEVTQTPSHQVTQMGQEVILRCVPISNHLYFYWYRQILGQKVEFLVSFYNNEISEKSEIFDDQFSVERPDGSNFTLKIRSTKLEDSAMYFCASLQDRVQEQYFGPGTRLTVT.

Note on this clonotype: One end of the junction varies from germline; a read error may be responsible. V is TRBV12-3 or TRBV12-4 and J is TRBJ1-1; a possible D gene is TRBD1 (6 bases). The CDR3 is made up of 13 amino acids. This CDR3 reads CASKGGRNPEAFF. DNA for the CDR3: TGTGCCAGCAAGGGGGGGCGGAACCCTGAAGCTTTCTTT.

In this sample, this clonotype turned up many times. The chain links TRBV29-1 to TRBJ2-3; D is uncertain. V lost 3 bases to trimming and J lost 6 bases, with 22 bases between them. Per the germline V gene, CDR1 is SQVTM and CDR2 is ANQGSEA. The CDR3 is 16 residues long. CDR3 nucleotides: TGCAGCGTTGATGGCCTTATGGGCCCGGCATGGGATACGCAGTATTTT. It yields the protein CSVDGLMGPAWDTQYF.

The V call is TRBV3-1, the J call TRBJ2-1, with 8 bases identical to TRBD2. CDR1 and CDR2 (germline): LGHDT, YNNKEL (reference sequence). V trimming: 0 bases; J trimming: 9 bases; junction bases outside the gene matches: 7. The CDR3 extends over 15 amino acids. The CDR3 DNA sequence: TGTGCCAGCAGCCAAGAAAGGGGGACTAGAGGTGAGCAGTTCTTC. Protein sequence: CASSQERGTRGEQFF.

This clonotype was seen at least ten times. The chain carries TRBV5-6 and TRBJ2-7; possible D gene TRBD2, 5 bases. The germline V gene encodes CDR1 SGHDT and CDR2 YYEEEE. The CDR3 loop spans 14 amino acids. Trimming removed 2 bases from V and 4 bases from J, with 13 bases in between. The CDR3, as DNA: TGTGCCAGCAGCTTTTTAGGACGGAGGTACGAGCAGTACTTC. It codes for CASSFLGRRYEQYF. The full variable domain, rest sourced from reference TRBV5-6 and TRBJ2-7, is DAGVTQSPTHLIKTRGQQVTLRCSPKSGHDTVSWYQQALGQGPQFIFQYYEEEERQRGNFPDRFSGHQFPNYSSELNVNALLLGDSALYLCASSFLGRRYEQYFGPGTRLTVT.

This clonotype was recorded many times. The chain combines TRBV24-1 with TRBJ1-4; TRBD1 matches at 9 bases. The CDR3 is made up of 15 amino acids. Germline trimming cut 4 bases from V and 7 bases from J; bases unmatched to any gene: 6. The germline V gene encodes CDR1 KGHDR and CDR2 SFDVKD. The DNA of the CDR3 is TGTGCCACCAGTGACTCCGGGACAGGGATTGAAAAACTGTTTTTT. Translated: CATSDSGTGIEKLFF.

This clonotype was recorded at least ten times. The chain uses TRBV2 and TRBJ2-2; D is uncertain. V lost 7 bases and J lost 3, with 12 bases in between. CDR3 length equals 14 residues. Germline V gives CDR1 SNHLY, CDR2 FYNNEI. This chain's CDR3 is CASTDPRDTGELFF. DNA for the CDR3: TGTGCCAGCACCGACCCCAGAGACACCGGGGAGCTGTTTTTT.

V is TRBV12-3 or TRBV12-4 and J is TRBJ1-5; TRBD1 agrees at 7 bases. The CDR3 consists of 14 residues. V was clipped by 6 bases and J by 2 bases; unmatched bases: 4. This chain's CDR3 is CASSAGGRNQPQHF. The CDR3 DNA sequence: TGTGCCAGCAGCGCAGGGGGTCGCAATCAGCCCCAGCATTTT.

This clonotype appeared many times. The chain uses TRBV27 and TRBJ2-7, with 9 bases that match TRBD2. CDR3 length: 14 residues. Unmatched junction bases numbered 5, after V lost 6 bases and J lost 2 bases. Per germline, CDR1 MNHEY and CDR2 SMNVEV (reference sequence). CDR3 sequence: CASRASGRTYEQYF. In nucleotides, the CDR3 is TGTGCCAGCAGGGCGAGCGGGAGGACCTACGAGCAGTACTTC.

The J gene is TRBJ1-5, the V gene TRBV27, with a tentative D call TRBD1 (5 bases). Germline lookup yields CDR1 MNHEY and CDR2 SMNVEV (reference sequence). Trimming pared 7 bases from V and 4 bases from J, leaving 17 bases between. The CDR3 has 15 residues. The CDR3 sequence: CASTFGGGGNQPQHF. CDR3 nucleotides: TGTGCCAGCACCTTCGGGGGGGGTGGAAATCAGCCCCAGCATTTT.

This clonotype was seen many times. The genes are TRBV11-2 and TRBJ2-5; 8 bases are a match to TRBD2. The CDR3 extends over 15 amino acids. CDR1 and CDR2 from the germline V gene are SGHAT and FQNNGV. V gave up 1 base and J gave up 7 bases; unmatched junction bases: 8. The DNA of the CDR3 is TGTGCCAGCAGCTTAGCGGGAGGGCCCATGGGGACCCAGTACTTC. Amino acids: CASSLAGGPMGTQYF.

This clonotype was seen ten or more times. The chain joins TRBV5-1 to TRBJ1-1, with 7 bases lining up with TRBD1. Germline CDR1 SGHRS, CDR2 YFSETQ. The J segment lost 4 bases and the V segment lost 1 base, leaving 7 bases of the junction unmatched. The CDR3 covers 15 residues. This chain's CDR3 is CASSLLVQGSTEAFF. The CDR3 DNA follows: TGCGCCAGCAGCTTGTTGGTACAGGGGAGCACTGAAGCTTTCTTT. The complete variable domain, with remaining parts taken from reference TRBV5-1 and TRBJ1-1, reads KAGVTQTPRYLIKTRGQQVTLSCSPISGHRSVSWYQQTPGQGLQFLFEYFSETQRNKGNFPGRFSGRQFSNSRSEMNVSTLELGDSALYLCASSLLVQGSTEAFFGQGTRLTVV.

The rearrangement uses TRBV19 and TRBJ2-2; TRBD2 might be the D (6 bases). Germline V gives CDR1 LNHDA, CDR2 SQIVND (reference sequence). The CDR3 has 16 residues. V lost 3 bases and J 1 base, leaving 12 bases between the germline ends. The CDR3 loop is CASSIFGGLNTGELFF. The CDR3 DNA is TGTGCCAGTAGTATCTTCGGGGGTCTGAACACCGGGGAGCTGTTTTTT.